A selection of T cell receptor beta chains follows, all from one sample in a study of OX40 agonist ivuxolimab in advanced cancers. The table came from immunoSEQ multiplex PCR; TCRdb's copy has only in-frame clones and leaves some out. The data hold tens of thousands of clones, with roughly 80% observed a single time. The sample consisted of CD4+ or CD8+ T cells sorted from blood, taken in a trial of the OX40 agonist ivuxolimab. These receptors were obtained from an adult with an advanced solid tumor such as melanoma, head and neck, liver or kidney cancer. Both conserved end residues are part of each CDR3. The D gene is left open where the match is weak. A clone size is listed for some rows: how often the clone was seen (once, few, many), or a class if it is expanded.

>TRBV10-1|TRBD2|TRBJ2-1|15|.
CASSETSGSPREQFF
TGCGCCAGCAGTGAGACTAGCGGGTCGCCACGTGAGCAGTTCTTC
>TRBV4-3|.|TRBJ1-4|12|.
CASSPSREKLFF
TGCGCCAGCAGCCCCTCCCGCGAAAAACTGTTTTTT
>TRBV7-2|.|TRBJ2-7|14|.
CASSLGRDSYEQYF
TGTGCCAGCAGCTTAGGGCGGGACTCCTACGAGCAGTACTTC
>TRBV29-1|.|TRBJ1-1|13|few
CSVEGFMNTEAFF
TGCAGCGTTGAGGGATTTATGAACACTGAAGCTTTCTTT
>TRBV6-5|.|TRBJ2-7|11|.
CASGSSDGQYF
TGTGCCAGCGGATCCTCGGACGGGCAGTACTTC
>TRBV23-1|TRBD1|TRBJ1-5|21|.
CASSQSEPGTGAIYSNQPQHF
TGCGCCAGCAGTCAATCAGAGCCCGGGACAGGGGCTATTTATAGCAATCAGCCCCAGCATTTT
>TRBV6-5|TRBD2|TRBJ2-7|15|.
CASSSDSGNRYEQYF
TGTGCCAGCAGTTCCGATAGCGGGAATCGCTACGAGCAGTACTTC
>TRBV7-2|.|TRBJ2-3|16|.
CASSAGRGWSTDTQYF
TGTGCCAGCAGCGCGGGGCGGGGTTGGAGCACAGATACGCAGTATTTT
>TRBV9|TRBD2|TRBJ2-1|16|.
CASSPPLAGGPREQFF
TGTGCCAGCAGCCCCCCTTTAGCGGGAGGGCCTCGGGAGCAGTTCTTC
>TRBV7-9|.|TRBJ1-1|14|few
CASSPGLMNTEAFF
TGTGCCAGCAGCCCGGGACTTATGAACACTGAAGCTTTCTTT